Listed here are 13 T cell receptor beta chains from one sample, sequenced in a study of beta chain features in type 1 diabetes. Every bit of the isolated RNA underwent reverse transcription, so sequencing read expressed TCRB transcripts. This table comes from immunoSEQ multiplex PCR, and its TCRdb copy is limited to in-frame clones, with some not included. The table lists more than 300,000 clones, roughly 15% of them singletons. Sequencing was performed on naive CD4+ T cells from blood. These receptors all come from a woman aged 18-29 years in good health.

V is TRBV27 and J is TRBJ1-4; 7 bases are a match to TRBD1. CDR3 length: 15 residues. J was trimmed by 7 bases and V by 6 bases; bases with no gene match: 11. CDR1 is MNHEY and CDR2 is SMNVEV in the germline V gene (reference sequence). CDR3: CASRRGGAYGEKLFF. CDR3 DNA sequence: TGTGCCAGCAGGAGAGGGGGCGCTTACGGTGAAAAACTGTTTTTT.

This sequence joins TRBV19 and TRBJ2-7, with D tentatively TRBD1 (5 bases). Germline V CDR1 and CDR2: LNHDA, SQIVND (reference sequence). The CDR3 length is 12 residues. The V end lost 6 bases, the J end lost 7 bases, and 13 bases lay between the germline ends. Here the CDR3 reads CASSVQGWEQYF. CDR3 sequence (DNA): TGTGCCAGTAGCGTTCAGGGTTGGGAGCAGTACTTC.

J is TRBJ2-7 and V is TRBV28, with D tentatively TRBD1 (5 bases). The CDR3 runs 13 residues. Trimming cost V 5 bases and J 8 bases, with 16 bases left between them. Germline loops: CDR1 MDHEN, CDR2 SYDVKM. CDR3: CASSPGQGGKQYF. The DNA for the CDR3 is TGTGCCAGCAGTCCCGGACAAGGCGGCAAGCAGTACTTC.

The V call is TRBV2, the J call TRBJ2-3; TRBD2 is a possible D gene (5 bases). This CDR3 is 13 amino acids long. The germline V gene has CDR1 SNHLY and CDR2 FYNNEI. The germline V and J ends were trimmed by 6 bases and 2 bases, with 9 bases remaining between them. The CDR3 DNA follows: TGTGCCAGCAGCCAGGACTTCACAGATACGCAGTATTTT. Translation: CASSQDFTDTQYF.

This clone was detected only a few times. This chain joins TRBV29-1 and TRBJ2-7; D gene unclear. CDR1 is SQVTM, CDR2 ANQGSEA, per germline. V was trimmed by 4 bases and J by 2 bases, leaving 9 bases between them. The CDR3 consists of 12 residues. For the CDR3, the DNA is TGCAGCGTTGGGTGGAGAACCTACGAGCAGTACTTC. Translated: CSVGWRTYEQYF.

This clone has a handful of counts. The J gene is TRBJ2-3, the V gene TRBV29-1; the match to TRBD2 covers 8 bases. The CDR3 runs 14 residues. The V segment lost 8 bases and the J segment 4 bases; nucleotides outside the gene matches: 11. Germline CDR1 and CDR2: SQVTM and ANQGSEA. The CDR3 protein is CSSSGGVGSDTQYF. In DNA, the CDR3 is TGCAGCTCCTCGGGAGGGGTAGGATCAGATACGCAGTATTTT.

This rearrangement joins TRBV28 to TRBJ2-1; D possibly corresponds to TRBD2 (6 bases). CDR3 length: 12 amino acids. Trimming pared 1 base from V and 14 bases from J, leaving 12 bases between. CDR1 and CDR2 from the germline V gene are MDHEN and SYDVKM. CDR3 DNA: TGTGCCAGCAGTTTATTGGGGGGAGGTGAGTTCTTC. The encoded protein is CASSLLGGGEFF. Looking up the rest from reference TRBV28 and TRBJ2-1 gives the full variable domain: DVKVTQSSRYLVKRTGEKVFLECVQDMDHENMFWYRQDPGLGLRLIYFSYDVKMKEKGDIPEGYSVSREKKERFSLILESASTNQTSMYLCASSLLGGGEFFGPGTRLTVL.

In the case of this clone: This specimen includes other DNA sequences encoding the same CDR3. This chain joins TRBV5-1 and TRBJ2-1; D is perhaps TRBD2 (6 bases). The CDR3 has 15 residues. From germline, CDR1 is SGHRS and CDR2 YFSETQ. Trimming left V 2 bases short and J 4 bases short, with 13 bases between. This CDR3 reads CASSLGSGLYNEQFF. CDR3 DNA sequence: TGCGCCAGCAGCTTAGGGAGCGGGTTATACAATGAGCAGTTCTTC.

The gene calls are TRBV20-1 and TRBJ2-7, with unresolved D. CDR1 and CDR2 from the germline V gene are DFQATT and SNEGSKA (reference sequence). V lost 3 bases and J 7 bases, leaving 4 bases between the germline ends. The CDR3 loop spans 9 amino acids. CDR3 in amino acids: CSASSEQYF. CDR3 sequence (DNA): TGCAGTGCTAGTAGTGAGCAGTACTTC.

To note about this clone: The same CDR3 can be traced to other DNA sequences in this sample. The genes are TRBV5-1 and TRBJ2-1; D gene unclear. This CDR3 region has 12 residues. Germline values: CDR1 SGHRS, CDR2 YFSETQ. Trimming shortened V by 0 bases and J by 7 bases, and 5 bases separated the two germline ends. CDR3 bases: TGCGCCAGCAGCTTGGGAGCGAATGAGCAGTTCTTC. Amino acids: CASSLGANEQFF.

The table lists this clone with a few counts. The chain has TRBV5-4 and TRBJ2-1; 10 nucleotides agree with TRBD2. The trim removed 4 bases at V and 4 bases at J, leaving 5 bases unmatched. This CDR3 has 15 residues. Per germline, CDR1 SGHNT and CDR2 YYREEE (reference sequence). CDR3 nucleotides: TGTGCCAGCAGCCGCACTAGCGGGAAGTACAATGAGCAGTTCTTC. Translated: CASSRTSGKYNEQFF.

The chain links TRBV10-3 to TRBJ1-4; perhaps TRBD1 as D (5 bases). Germline CDR1 reads ENHRY; CDR2 reads SYGVKD. CDR3 length equals 12 residues. V gave up 6 bases and J gave up 8 bases, with 10 bases separating them. This CDR3 is CAISDSGEKLFF. As DNA, the CDR3 is TGTGCCATCAGCGACAGTGGCGAAAAACTGTTTTTT.

This clone was seen only a few times. The chain is built from TRBV28 and TRBJ1-5; a weak D match, TRBD1 (5 bases). The V gene's germline CDR1 is MDHEN and CDR2 SYDVKM. The CDR3 runs 15 residues. Trimming shortened V by 8 bases and J by 3 bases, and 17 bases separated the two germline ends. The CDR3 nucleotides read TGTGCCAGCTCGCGTATGCGCAGGGACAATCAGCCCCAGCATTTT. Translating gives CASSRMRRDNQPQHF. The full variable domain, rest sourced from reference TRBV28 and TRBJ1-5, is DVKVTQSSRYLVKRTGEKVFLECVQDMDHENMFWYRQDPGLGLRLIYFSYDVKMKEKGDIPEGYSVSREKKERFSLILESASTNQTSMYLCASSRMRRDNQPQHFGDGTRLSIL.